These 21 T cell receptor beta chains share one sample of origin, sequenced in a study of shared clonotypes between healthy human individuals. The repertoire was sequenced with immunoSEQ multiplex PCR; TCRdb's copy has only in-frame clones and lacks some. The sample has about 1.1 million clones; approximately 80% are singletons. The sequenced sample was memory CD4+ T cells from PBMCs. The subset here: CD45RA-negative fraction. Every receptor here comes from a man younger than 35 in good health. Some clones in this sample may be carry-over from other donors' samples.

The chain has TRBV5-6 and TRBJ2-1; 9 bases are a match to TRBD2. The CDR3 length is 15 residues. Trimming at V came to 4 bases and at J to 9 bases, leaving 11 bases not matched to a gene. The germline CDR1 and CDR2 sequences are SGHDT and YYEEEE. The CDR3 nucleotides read TGTGCCAGCAGCCCAGGACTAGCGCGGGGCATTGAGCAGTTCTTC. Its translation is CASSPGLARGIEQFF.

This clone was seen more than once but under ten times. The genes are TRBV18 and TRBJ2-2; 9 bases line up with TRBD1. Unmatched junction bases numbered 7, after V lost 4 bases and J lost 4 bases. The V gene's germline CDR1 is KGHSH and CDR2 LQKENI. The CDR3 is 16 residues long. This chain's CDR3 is CASSLPDRGVTGELFF. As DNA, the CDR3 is TGTGCCAGCTCACTACCCGACAGGGGGGTCACCGGGGAGCTGTTTTTT.

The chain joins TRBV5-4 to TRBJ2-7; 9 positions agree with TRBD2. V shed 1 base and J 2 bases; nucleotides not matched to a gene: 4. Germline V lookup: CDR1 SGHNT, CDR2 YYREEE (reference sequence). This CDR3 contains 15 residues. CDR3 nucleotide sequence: TGTGCCAGCAGCTTGCGGCGGGAGGGCCCCTACGAGCAGTACTTC. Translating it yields CASSLRREGPYEQYF. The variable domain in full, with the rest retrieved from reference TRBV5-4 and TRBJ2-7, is ETGVTQSPTHLIKTRGQQVTLRCSSQSGHNTVSWYQQALGQGPQFIFQYYREEENGRGNFPPRFSGLQFPNYSSELNVNALELDDSALYLCASSLRREGPYEQYFGPGTRLTVT.

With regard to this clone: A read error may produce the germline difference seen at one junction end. The CDR3: CASSPGGPAEAQYF. The CDR3 DNA is TGCGCCAGCAGCCCGGGTGGGCCGGCAGAGGCCCAGTACTTC. The chain carries TRBV5-1 and TRBJ2-5; D gene ambiguous. Germline assignment: CDR1 SGHRS and CDR2 YFSETQ. The CDR3 covers 14 residues.

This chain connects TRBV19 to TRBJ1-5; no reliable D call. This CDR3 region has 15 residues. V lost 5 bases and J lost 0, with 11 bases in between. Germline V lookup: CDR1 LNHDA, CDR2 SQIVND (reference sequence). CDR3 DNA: TGTGCCAGTAGTGGAACGGGTGGTAGCAATCAGCCCCAGCATTTT. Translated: CASSGTGGSNQPQHF.

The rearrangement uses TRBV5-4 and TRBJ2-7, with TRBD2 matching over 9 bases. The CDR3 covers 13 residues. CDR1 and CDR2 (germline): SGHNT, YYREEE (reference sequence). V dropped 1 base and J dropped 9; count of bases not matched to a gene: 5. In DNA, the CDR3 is TGTGCCAGCAGCTTGACTCCTAGCGGGATGCAGTACTTC. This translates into CASSLTPSGMQYF.

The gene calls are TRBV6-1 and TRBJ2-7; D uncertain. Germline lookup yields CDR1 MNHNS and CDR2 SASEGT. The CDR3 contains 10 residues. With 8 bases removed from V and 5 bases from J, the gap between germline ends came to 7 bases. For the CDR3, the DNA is TGTGCCAGCTCAGCCCACGAGCAGTACTTC. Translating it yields CASSAHEQYF.

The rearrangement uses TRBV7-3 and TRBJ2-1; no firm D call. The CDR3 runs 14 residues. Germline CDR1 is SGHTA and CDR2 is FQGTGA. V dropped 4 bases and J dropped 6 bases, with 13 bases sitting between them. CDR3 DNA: TGTGCCAGCAGCTCCGCCCCAGCGACCAATGAGCAGTTCTTC. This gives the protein CASSSAPATNEQFF. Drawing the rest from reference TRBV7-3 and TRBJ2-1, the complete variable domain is GAGVSQTPSNKVTEKGKYVELRCDPISGHTALYWYRQSLGQGPEFLIYFQGTGAADDSGLPNDRFFAVRPEGSVSTLKIQRTERGDSAVYLCASSSAPATNEQFFGPGTRLTVL.

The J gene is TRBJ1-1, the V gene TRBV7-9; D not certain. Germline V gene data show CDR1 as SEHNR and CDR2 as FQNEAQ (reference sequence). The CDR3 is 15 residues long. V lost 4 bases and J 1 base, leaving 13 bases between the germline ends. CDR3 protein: CASSSRSGSNTEAFF. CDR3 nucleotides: TGTGCCAGCAGCTCTCGGTCAGGCTCGAACACTGAAGCTTTCTTT.

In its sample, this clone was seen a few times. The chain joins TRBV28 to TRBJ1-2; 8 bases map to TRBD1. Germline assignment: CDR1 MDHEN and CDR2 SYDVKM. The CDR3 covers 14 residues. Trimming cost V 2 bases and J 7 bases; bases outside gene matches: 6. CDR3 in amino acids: CASSLTVQGGGYTF. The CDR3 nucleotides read TGTGCCAGCAGTTTAACGGTACAGGGGGGTGGCTACACCTTC.

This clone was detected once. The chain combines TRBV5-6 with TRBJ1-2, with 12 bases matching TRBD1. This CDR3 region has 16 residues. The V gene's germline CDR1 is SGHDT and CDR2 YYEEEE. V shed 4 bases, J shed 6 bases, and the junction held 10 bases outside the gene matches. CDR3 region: CASSVLGTGGSDGYTF. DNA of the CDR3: TGTGCCAGCAGCGTACTAGGGACAGGGGGCTCGGATGGCTACACCTTC.

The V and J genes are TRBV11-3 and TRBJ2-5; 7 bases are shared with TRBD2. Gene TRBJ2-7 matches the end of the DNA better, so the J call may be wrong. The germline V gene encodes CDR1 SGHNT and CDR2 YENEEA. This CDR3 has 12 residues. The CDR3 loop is CASGLAAGEQYF. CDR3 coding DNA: TGTGCCAGCGGCCTAGCGGCGGGCGAGCAGTACTTC.

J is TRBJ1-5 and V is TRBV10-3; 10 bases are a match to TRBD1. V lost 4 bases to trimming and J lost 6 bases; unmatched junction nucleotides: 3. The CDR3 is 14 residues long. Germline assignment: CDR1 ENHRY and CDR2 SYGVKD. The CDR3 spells CAISADRGTQPQHF. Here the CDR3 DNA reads TGTGCCATCAGTGCGGACAGGGGGACTCAGCCCCAGCATTTT.

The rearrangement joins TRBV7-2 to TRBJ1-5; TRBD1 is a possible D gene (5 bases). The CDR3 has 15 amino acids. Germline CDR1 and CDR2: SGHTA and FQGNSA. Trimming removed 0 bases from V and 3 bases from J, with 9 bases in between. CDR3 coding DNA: TGTGCCAGCAGCTTAGCAAGAGGGGCCAATCAGCCCCAGCATTTT. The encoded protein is CASSLARGANQPQHF.

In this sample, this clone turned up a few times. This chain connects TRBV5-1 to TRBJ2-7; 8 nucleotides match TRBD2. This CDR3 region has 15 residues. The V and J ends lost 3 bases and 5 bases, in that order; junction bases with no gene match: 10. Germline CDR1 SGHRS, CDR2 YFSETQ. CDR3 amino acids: CASSYGGGRIHEQYF. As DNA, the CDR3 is TGCGCCAGCAGCTACGGGGGCGGGAGGATCCACGAGCAGTACTTC.

This CDR3 is CASSPGTGGAGNTIYF. CDR3 nucleotides: TGTGCCAGCAGCCCCGGGACAGGGGGCGCTGGAAACACCATATATTTT. The chain employs TRBV28 and TRBJ1-3, with 12 positions matching TRBD1. With 6 bases clipped from V and 2 bases from J, the junction kept 5 bases outside the gene matches. The CDR3 is 16 amino acids. Germline V lookup: CDR1 MDHEN, CDR2 SYDVKM.

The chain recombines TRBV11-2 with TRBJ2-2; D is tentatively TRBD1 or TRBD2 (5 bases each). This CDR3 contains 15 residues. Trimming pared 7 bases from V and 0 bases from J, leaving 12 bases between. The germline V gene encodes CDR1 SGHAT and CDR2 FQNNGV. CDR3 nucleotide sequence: TGTGCCAGCATCAAGGGACGATCGAACACCGGGGAGCTGTTTTTT. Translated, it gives CASIKGRSNTGELFF.

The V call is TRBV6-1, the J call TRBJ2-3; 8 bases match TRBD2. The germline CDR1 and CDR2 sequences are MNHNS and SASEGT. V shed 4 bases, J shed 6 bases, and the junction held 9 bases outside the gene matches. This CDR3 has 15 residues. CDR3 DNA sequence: TGTGCCAGCAGTGGGACTAGCAGGGACGGGGATACGCAGTATTTT. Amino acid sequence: CASSGTSRDGDTQYF.

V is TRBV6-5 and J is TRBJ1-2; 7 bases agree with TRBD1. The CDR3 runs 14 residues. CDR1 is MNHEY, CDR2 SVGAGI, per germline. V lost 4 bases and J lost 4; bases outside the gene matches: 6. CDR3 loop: CASSFRDRSYGYTF. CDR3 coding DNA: TGTGCCAGCAGTTTCCGGGACAGATCCTATGGCTACACCTTC.

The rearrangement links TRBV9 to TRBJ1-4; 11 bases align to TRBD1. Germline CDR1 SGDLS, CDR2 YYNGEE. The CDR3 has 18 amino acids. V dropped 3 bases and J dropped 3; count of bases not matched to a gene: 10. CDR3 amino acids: CASSGGQGVLLANEKLFF. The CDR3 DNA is TGTGCCAGCAGCGGGGGACAGGGGGTTCTCTTAGCTAATGAAAAACTGTTTTTT.

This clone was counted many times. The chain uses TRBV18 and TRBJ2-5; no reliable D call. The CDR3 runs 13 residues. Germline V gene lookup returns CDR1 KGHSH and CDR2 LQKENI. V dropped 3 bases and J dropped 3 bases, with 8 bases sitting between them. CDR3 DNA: TGTGCCAGCTCACCGATTCACAAAGAGACCCAGTACTTC. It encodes CASSPIHKETQYF.